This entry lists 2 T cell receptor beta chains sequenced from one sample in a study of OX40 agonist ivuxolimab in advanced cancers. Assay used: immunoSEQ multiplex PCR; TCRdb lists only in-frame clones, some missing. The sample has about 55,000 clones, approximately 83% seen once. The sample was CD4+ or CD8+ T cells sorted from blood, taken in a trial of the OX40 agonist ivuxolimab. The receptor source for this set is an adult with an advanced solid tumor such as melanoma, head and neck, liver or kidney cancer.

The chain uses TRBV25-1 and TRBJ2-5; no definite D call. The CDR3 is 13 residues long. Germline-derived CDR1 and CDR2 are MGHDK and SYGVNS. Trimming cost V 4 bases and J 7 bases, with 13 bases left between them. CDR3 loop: CASSVRDGGTQYF. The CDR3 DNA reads TGTGCCAGCAGTGTTCGAGACGGTGGGACCCAGTACTTC.

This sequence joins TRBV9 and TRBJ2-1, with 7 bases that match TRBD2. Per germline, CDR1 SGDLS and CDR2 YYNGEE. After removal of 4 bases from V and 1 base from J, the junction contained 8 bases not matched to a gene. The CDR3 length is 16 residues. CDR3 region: CASSTQAGRSYNEQFF. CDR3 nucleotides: TGTGCCAGCAGCACACAAGCGGGAAGGTCCTACAATGAGCAGTTCTTC.